The clone carrying this TCR beta chain showed up just once. Libraries were prepared by immunoSEQ multiplex PCR; TCRdb keeps only in-frame clonotypes and omits some of them. The sample lists fewer than 200,000 clones; over 85% were seen once. Germline CDR1 is SQVTM and CDR2 is ANQGSEA. V was pared by 3 bases and J by 7 bases, with 10 bases of the junction left unmatched. The CDR3 is 15 residues long. This sample is part of a study of control samples from healthy donors and cancer patients. Input material: blood. The source is a man aged 18 to 35 in good health. The J gene is TRBJ2-1, the V gene TRBV29-1, with 9 positions matching TRBD2. DNA of the CDR3: TGCAGCGTTGACGAACCCGGACTAGCGAGGAATGAGCAGTTCTTC. Protein sequence: CSVDEPGLARNEQFF.